This paragraph covers one T cell receptor beta chain sequence. Clones were read by immunoSEQ multiplex PCR, and TCRdb kept only the in-frame ones, dropping some. In the table there are tens of thousands of clones, more than 75% of which are singletons. The CDR3 is 17 amino acids. J lost 0 bases, V lost 1 base, and 9 bases had no gene match. Per germline, CDR1 KGHSH and CDR2 LQKENI. The data are from a study of T cell changes during pregnancy in multiple sclerosis. The sequenced sample was peripheral blood, obtained in the third trimester of pregnancy. This chain joins TRBV18 and TRBJ2-7, with 7 positions matching TRBD1. This sequence originates from a female donor with multiple sclerosis, enrolled in a pregnancy study. The CDR3 region is CASSPLATGLSSYEQYF. In DNA form, the CDR3 reads TGTGCCAGCTCACCACTCGCGACAGGGCTGAGCTCCTACGAGCAGTACTTC.